This T cell receptor (beta chain) comes out of a study of cytomegalovirus exposure and HLA in healthy donors. Study results and caveats: Available immune exposure information covered CMV serostatus only. When a later analysis compared HLA-associated TCR beta chains with equally common others, the HLA-associated chains turned out to be more clonally expanded and to have lower generation probabilities. Certain sequence variants were highly shared and formed a cluster, and this cluster was likely a sequencing artifact.

Use of 60 Vbeta and 13 Jbeta primers characterized the PCR. Data came from immunoSEQ multiplex PCR; TCRdb stores just in-frame clones and leaves some out. Here the sample spans 100,000 to 150,000 clones, just over 15% being singletons. This clone was detected a few times. Its antigen is as yet unknown. CDR3 length equals 13 residues. Per germline, CDR1 SGHTA and CDR2 FQGTGA. V was cut by 5 bases and J by 3 bases, with 11 bases left in between. The sample comprised PBMCs. The chain carries TRBV7-3 and TRBJ2-7; TRBD2 might be the D (6 bases). The clonotype originates from a woman under 30 in good health and CMV-seronegative. The CDR3, as DNA: TGTGCCAGCAGCATAGACGGGGGCTACGAGCAGTACTTC. This sequence encodes CASSIDGGYEQYF. Using reference TRBV7-3 and TRBJ2-7 for the parts outside the CDR3, the full variable domain is GAGVSQTPSNKVTEKGKYVELRCDPISGHTALYWYRQSLGQGPEFLIYFQGTGAADDSGLPNDRFFAVRPEGSVSTLKIQRTERGDSAVYLCASSIDGGYEQYFGPGTRLTVT.